These 6 T cell receptor beta chains were sequenced from one sample in a study of cytomegalovirus exposure and HLA in healthy donors. PCR primers comprised 60 Vbeta and 13 Jbeta primers. Some clones are missing from TCRdb's copy, which holds only in-frame ones; the method was immunoSEQ multiplex PCR. This table has around 100,000 clones, around 63% appearing once. Sequencing was performed on PBMCs. The receptors here all came from a human donor in good health.

The chain employs TRBV2 and TRBJ1-5, with D maybe TRBD1 (6 bases). Trimming removed 6 bases from V and 5 bases from J, with 8 bases in between. Germline V gene lookup returns CDR1 SNHLY and CDR2 FYNNEI. This CDR3 contains 12 residues. CDR3 in DNA: TGTGCCAGCAGCGACAGGTATCAGCCCCAGCATTTT. Its protein is CASSDRYQPQHF.

The J gene is TRBJ1-6, the V gene TRBV1. TRBV1 is a documented pseudogene. The CDR3 runs 22 residues. In DNA form, the CDR3 reads TGCACCAGCAGCCAAGAGAGGAGAGTTGGCATTGCGCAGAGCTCCTATAATTCACCCCTCCACTTT. Translating it yields CTSSQERRVGIAQSSYNSPLHF.

The chain has TRBV7-2 and TRBJ2-7, with 8 bases identical to TRBD2. The CDR3 sequence is 15 residues long. V dropped 5 bases and J dropped 3; count of bases not matched to a gene: 9. Germline assignment: CDR1 SGHTA and CDR2 FQGNSA. The CDR3, as DNA: TGTGCCAGCAGCGTATTCGCTAGCGGGCTCTACGAGCAGTACTTC. Protein product: CASSVFASGLYEQYF.

This sequence joins TRBV5-4 and TRBJ2-1; a weak D match, TRBD1 (6 bases). Deletions cut 3 bases from V and 0 bases from J, with 10 bases between. This CDR3 region has 15 residues. Germline-derived CDR1 and CDR2 are SGHNT and YYREEE (reference sequence). The CDR3 reads CASSSDSSSYNEQFF. The CDR3 DNA sequence: TGTGCCAGCAGCTCGGACAGTAGCTCCTACAATGAGCAGTTCTTC.

The chain joins TRBV25-1 to TRBJ2-5; TRBD2 matches 7 bases. Germline V gene data show CDR1 as MGHDK and CDR2 as SYGVNS. The CDR3 has 17 residues. The trim removed 1 base at V and 0 bases at J, leaving 8 bases unmatched. CDR3 sequence reads: CASSEWGGWPDQETQYF. The CDR3 coding sequence is TGTGCCAGCAGTGAATGGGGGGGGTGGCCTGACCAAGAGACCCAGTACTTC.

The CDR3 DNA is TGTGCCAGCAGCTTAAATGCGGGAGAACTCAACTACGAGCAGTACTTC. Amino acid sequence: CASSLNAGELNYEQYF. This chain joins TRBV7-2 and TRBJ2-7, with 7 bases identical to TRBD2. Germline-derived CDR1 and CDR2 are SGHTA and FQGNSA. The CDR3 is 16 amino acids. Trimming took 2 bases from V and 3 from J; bases not matched to a gene: 10.